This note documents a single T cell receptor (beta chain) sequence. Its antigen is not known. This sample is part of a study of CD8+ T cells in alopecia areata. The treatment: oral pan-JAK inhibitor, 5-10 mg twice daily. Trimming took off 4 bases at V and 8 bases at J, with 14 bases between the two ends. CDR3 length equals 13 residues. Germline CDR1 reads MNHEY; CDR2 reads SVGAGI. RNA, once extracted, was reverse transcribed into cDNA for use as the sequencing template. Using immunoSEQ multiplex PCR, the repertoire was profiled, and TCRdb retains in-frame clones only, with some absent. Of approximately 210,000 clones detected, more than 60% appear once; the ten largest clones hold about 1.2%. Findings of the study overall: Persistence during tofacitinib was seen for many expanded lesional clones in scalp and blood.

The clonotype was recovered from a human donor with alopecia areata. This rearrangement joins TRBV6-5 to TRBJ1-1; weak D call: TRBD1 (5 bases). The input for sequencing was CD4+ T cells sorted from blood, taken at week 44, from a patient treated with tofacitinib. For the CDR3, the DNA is TGTGCCAGCAGTTTATTGGGGACCCGGGAAGCTTTCTTT. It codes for CASSLLGTREAFF.